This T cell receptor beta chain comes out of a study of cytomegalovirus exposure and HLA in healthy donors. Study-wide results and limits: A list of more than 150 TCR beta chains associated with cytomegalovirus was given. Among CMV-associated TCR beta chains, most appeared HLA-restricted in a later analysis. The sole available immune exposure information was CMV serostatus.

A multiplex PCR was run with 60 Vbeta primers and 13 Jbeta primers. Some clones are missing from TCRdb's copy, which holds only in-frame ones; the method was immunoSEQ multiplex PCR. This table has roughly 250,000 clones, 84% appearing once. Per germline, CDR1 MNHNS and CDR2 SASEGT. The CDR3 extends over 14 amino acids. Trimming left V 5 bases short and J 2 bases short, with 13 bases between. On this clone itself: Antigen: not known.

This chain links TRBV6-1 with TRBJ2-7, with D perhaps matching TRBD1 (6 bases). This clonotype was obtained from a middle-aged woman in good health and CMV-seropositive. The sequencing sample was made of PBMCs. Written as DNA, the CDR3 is TGTGCCAGCAGTAGGACAGTTCTACCCTACGAGCAGTACTTC. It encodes CASSRTVLPYEQYF.